A selection of T cell receptor beta chains follows, all from one sample in a study of T cells in Graves' hyperthyroidism and ophthalmopathy. TCRdb analysed the multiplex PCR reads with MiXCR anew, one entry per CDR3 protein. Of roughly 800,000 distinct CDR3 sequences listed, roughly 40% are singletons. The sample was blood. The receptors come from a man younger than 35 with Graves' hyperthyroidism. Both conserved end residues are part of each CDR3. A D gene is named only where the DNA matches it firmly. Expanded clones get a size class; other rows say once, few or many, or leave the size out.

cdr3_nt: TGTGCCAGCAGGCCCCCAGCGGCCCGGGAGCAGTACTTC; cdr3_aa: CASRPPAAREQYF; v_call: TRBV7-2; clone_size: -; j_call: TRBJ2-7; d_call: -
cdr3_nt: TGTGCCACCCACAAAGGACGCCTAAGAGGTTACGAGCAGTACTTC; cdr3_aa: CATHKGRLRGYEQYF; v_call: TRBV10-3; clone_size: few; j_call: TRBJ2-7; d_call: -
cdr3_nt: TGCAGCGTTGAAGTGGGGATGAACACTGAAGCTTTCTTT; cdr3_aa: CSVEVGMNTEAFF; v_call: TRBV29-1; clone_size: many; j_call: TRBJ1-1; d_call: -
cdr3_nt: TGCAGTGCTCTCAGGTCGTTTTATGGCTACACCTTC; cdr3_aa: CSALRSFYGYTF; v_call: TRBV20-1; clone_size: -; j_call: TRBJ1-2; d_call: -
cdr3_nt: TGTGCCAGCAGCCGGACTAGTAAGCCTCTCGAGCAGTACTTC; cdr3_aa: CASSRTSKPLEQYF; v_call: TRBV7-9; clone_size: few; j_call: TRBJ2-7; d_call: TRBD2
cdr3_nt: TGCAGCGTTGTTGGGCTACACAATGAGCAGTTCTTC; cdr3_aa: CSVVGLHNEQFF; v_call: TRBV29-1; clone_size: -; j_call: TRBJ2-1; d_call: -
cdr3_nt: TGTGCCAGCAGTTTCCCACTAGCGGGGGCGAAAGAGACCCAGTACTTC; cdr3_aa: CASSFPLAGAKETQYF; v_call: TRBV7-4; clone_size: few; j_call: TRBJ2-5; d_call: TRBD2
cdr3_nt: TGTGCCAGCAGTTTAATAGGGACAGGGAGCTACGAGCAGTACTTC; cdr3_aa: CASSLIGTGSYEQYF; v_call: TRBV12-3/TRBV12-4; clone_size: -; j_call: TRBJ2-7; d_call: TRBD1
cdr3_nt: TGTGCCAGCAGCTATGCAGGGCTGGTGGGAAGCACTGAAGCTTTCTTT; cdr3_aa: CASSYAGLVGSTEAFF; v_call: TRBV7-9; clone_size: -; j_call: TRBJ1-1; d_call: -
cdr3_nt: TGTGCCAGCAGCCGACGACAGGGATATGGAAACGCCATATATTTT; cdr3_aa: CASSRRQGYGNAIYF; v_call: TRBV7-9; clone_size: once; j_call: TRBJ1-3; d_call: TRBD1
cdr3_nt: TGTGCCAGTACCCTCGGAGGGCGGGGCAATCAGCCCCAGCATTTT; cdr3_aa: CASTLGGRGNQPQHF; v_call: TRBV19; clone_size: many; j_call: TRBJ1-5; d_call: -
cdr3_nt: TGTGCCAGCAGCTTTTTGGCCAGGGGGGACTCCTACGAGCAGTACTTC; cdr3_aa: CASSFLARGDSYEQYF; v_call: TRBV7-8; clone_size: many; j_call: TRBJ2-7; d_call: -
cdr3_nt: TGCAGCGTTCGTGGGGGTGCCTCCTACGAGCAGTACTTC; cdr3_aa: CSVRGGASYEQYF; v_call: TRBV29-1; clone_size: many; j_call: TRBJ2-7; d_call: -
cdr3_nt: TGCGCCAGCAGCTTGGATGGTGACGAGCAGTACTTC; cdr3_aa: CASSLDGDEQYF; v_call: TRBV5-1; clone_size: many; j_call: TRBJ2-7; d_call: -
cdr3_nt: TGCGCCAGCAGCCTCCGGGACAATAATTCACCCCTCCACTTT; cdr3_aa: CASSLRDNNSPLHF; v_call: TRBV4-1; clone_size: -; j_call: TRBJ1-6; d_call: -
cdr3_nt: TGTGCCAGCAGCCAAGAGGTCGTCGGGGGTAGCTATGGCTACACCTTC; cdr3_aa: CASSQEVVGGSYGYTF; v_call: TRBV14; clone_size: many; j_call: TRBJ1-2; d_call: -
cdr3_nt: TGTGCCAGCAGTTTAACCGGGACAGGATACAAGGATACACCCCTCCACTTT; cdr3_aa: CASSLTGTGYKDTPLHF; v_call: TRBV6-1; clone_size: -; j_call: TRBJ1-6; d_call: TRBD1
cdr3_nt: TGTGCCAGCAGTTACTCGCTAGGGCCCCAGCATTTT; cdr3_aa: CASSYSLGPQHF; v_call: TRBV10-3; clone_size: -; j_call: TRBJ1-5; d_call: -
cdr3_nt: TGTGCCACCGGGACAGGGGGTCAGCCCCAGCATTTT; cdr3_aa: CATGTGGQPQHF; v_call: TRBV10-3; clone_size: many; j_call: TRBJ1-5; d_call: TRBD1
cdr3_nt: TGCAGTGCTAGAGGAGCGGGACTAGCGGGGAACACCTTC; cdr3_aa: CSARGAGLAGNTF; v_call: TRBV20-1; clone_size: -; j_call: TRBJ1-2; d_call: -
cdr3_nt: TGCAGCGTCTCGCTTGTAGACAGGAGTAATGAAGCTTTCTTT; cdr3_aa: CSVSLVDRSNEAFF; v_call: TRBV29-1; clone_size: many; j_call: TRBJ1-1; d_call: -
cdr3_nt: TGTGCCAGTAGATCTAGCGGGAGAGTCACCGGGGAGCTGTTTTTT; cdr3_aa: CASRSSGRVTGELFF; v_call: TRBV19; clone_size: -; j_call: TRBJ2-2; d_call: TRBD2
cdr3_nt: TGCAGTGCTTTACCCAGTGAGGAAAAAGAGACCCAGTACTTC; cdr3_aa: CSALPSEEKETQYF; v_call: TRBV20-1; clone_size: few; j_call: TRBJ2-5; d_call: -
cdr3_nt: TGTGCCAGCAGCCAGGACAGGGGGGCAGCTTTCTTT; cdr3_aa: CASSQDRGAAFF; v_call: TRBV13; clone_size: -; j_call: TRBJ1-1; d_call: TRBD1
cdr3_nt: TGTGCCAGCAGCGTAGTGGAGGGGGGAGATGAAAAACTGTTTTTT; cdr3_aa: CASSVVEGGDEKLFF; v_call: TRBV9; clone_size: -; j_call: TRBJ1-4; d_call: -